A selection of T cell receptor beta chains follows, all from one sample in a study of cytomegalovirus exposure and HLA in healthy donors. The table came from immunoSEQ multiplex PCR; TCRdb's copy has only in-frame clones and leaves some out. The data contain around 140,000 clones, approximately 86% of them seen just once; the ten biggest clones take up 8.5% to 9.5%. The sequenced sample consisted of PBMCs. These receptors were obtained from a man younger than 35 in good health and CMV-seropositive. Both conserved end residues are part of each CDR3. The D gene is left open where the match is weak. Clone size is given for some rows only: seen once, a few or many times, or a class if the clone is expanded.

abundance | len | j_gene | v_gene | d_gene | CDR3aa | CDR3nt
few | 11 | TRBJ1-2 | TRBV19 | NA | CATRSGGGYTF | TGTGCCACCCGGTCGGGGGGAGGCTACACCTTC
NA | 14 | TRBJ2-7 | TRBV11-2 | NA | CASSILRELGEQYF | TGTGCCAGCAGCATCCTAAGGGAGTTAGGCGAGCAGTACTTC
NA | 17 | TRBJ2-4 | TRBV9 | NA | CASSPTSGGYAKNIQYF | TGTGCCAGCAGCCCCACTTCAGGGGGGTATGCCAAAAACATTCAGTACTTC
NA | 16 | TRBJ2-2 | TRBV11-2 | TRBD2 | CASRRSGTLLIGELFF | TGTGCCAGCAGACGAAGCGGGACCCTACTTATCGGGGAGCTGTTTTTT
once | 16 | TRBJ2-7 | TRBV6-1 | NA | CASSEYDSISSYEQYF | TGTGCCAGCAGTGAATATGACAGTATCAGCTCCTACGAGCAGTACTTC
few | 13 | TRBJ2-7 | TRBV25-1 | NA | CASSFDSYYEQYF | TGTGCCAGCAGTTTCGACAGTTACTACGAGCAGTACTTC
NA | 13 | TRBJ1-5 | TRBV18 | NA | CASSRGVAQPQHF | TGTGCCAGCTCCCGGGGAGTAGCTCAGCCCCAGCATTTT
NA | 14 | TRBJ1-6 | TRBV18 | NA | CASSQARDNSPLHF | TGTGCCAGCTCACAGGCCAGGGATAATTCACCCCTCCACTTT
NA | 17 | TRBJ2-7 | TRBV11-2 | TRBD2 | CASSLGLAGASSGEQYF | TGTGCCAGCAGCTTAGGCCTAGCGGGAGCCTCAAGTGGCGAGCAGTACTTC
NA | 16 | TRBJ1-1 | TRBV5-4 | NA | CASSLTVRIGQPEAFF | TGTGCCAGCAGCTTGACGGTGAGAATCGGACAGCCCGAAGCTTTCTTT
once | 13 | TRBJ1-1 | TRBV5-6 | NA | CASSPGWVAEAFF | TGTGCCAGCAGCCCAGGGTGGGTCGCTGAAGCTTTCTTT
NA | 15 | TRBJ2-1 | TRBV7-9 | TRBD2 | CASSSRTSGDNEQFF | TGTGCCAGCAGCTCCCGGACTAGCGGGGACAATGAGCAGTTCTTC
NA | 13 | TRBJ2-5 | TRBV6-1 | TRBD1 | CASSRGQQETQYF | TGTGCCAGCAGCCGGGGACAGCAAGAGACCCAGTACTTC
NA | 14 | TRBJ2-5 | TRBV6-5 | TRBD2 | CASRTGGAVVTQYF | TGTGCCAGCAGAACCGGGGGGGCCGTGGTGACCCAGTACTTC
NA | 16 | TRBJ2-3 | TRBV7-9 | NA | CASSFPTGHGSGTQYF | TGTGCCAGCAGCTTTCCAACAGGGCACGGCTCGGGTACGCAGTATTTT
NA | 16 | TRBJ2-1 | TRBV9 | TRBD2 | CASSGAGGLSYNEQFF | TGTGCCAGCAGCGGAGCGGGGGGGCTGTCCTACAATGAGCAGTTCTTC
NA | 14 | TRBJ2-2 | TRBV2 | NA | CASSGLPGTGELFF | TGTGCCAGCAGTGGACTACCGGGCACCGGGGAGCTGTTTTTT
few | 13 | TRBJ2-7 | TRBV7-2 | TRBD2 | CASKGLAGGEQYF | TGTGCCAGCAAAGGACTAGCGGGAGGGGAGCAGTACTTC
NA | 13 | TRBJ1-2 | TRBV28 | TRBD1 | CASSLTGSGGYTF | TGTGCCAGCAGTTTGACAGGGTCGGGTGGCTACACCTTC
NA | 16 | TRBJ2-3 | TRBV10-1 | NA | CASSDRPGVTTDTQYF | TGCGCCAGCAGTGATCGGCCGGGAGTGACGACAGATACGCAGTATTTT
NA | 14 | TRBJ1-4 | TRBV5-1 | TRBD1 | CASSFGQGNEKLFF | TGCGCCAGCAGCTTCGGACAGGGGAACGAAAAACTGTTTTTT
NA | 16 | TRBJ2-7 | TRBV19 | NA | CASSRVGDSPVREQYF | TGTGCCAGTAGCCGGGTCGGTGACAGCCCTGTGCGCGAGCAGTACTTC
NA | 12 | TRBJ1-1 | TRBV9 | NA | CASSQVGEEAFF | TGTGCCAGCAGCCAGGTCGGGGAGGAAGCTTTCTTT
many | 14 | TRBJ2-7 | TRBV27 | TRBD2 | CASSETSAAIEQYF | TGTGCCAGCAGTGAGACTAGCGCCGCGATCGAGCAGTACTTC
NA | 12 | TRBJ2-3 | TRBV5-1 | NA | CASSLRADTQYF | TGCGCCAGCTCCCTGCGGGCCGATACGCAGTATTTT
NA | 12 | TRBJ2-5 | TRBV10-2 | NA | CASRGSQETQYF | TGCGCCAGTAGAGGAAGCCAAGAGACCCAGTACTTC
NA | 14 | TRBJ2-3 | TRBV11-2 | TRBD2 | CASSQSGTPDTQYF | TGTGCCAGCAGTCAAAGCGGGACGCCAGATACGCAGTATTTT
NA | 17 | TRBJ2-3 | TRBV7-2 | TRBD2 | CASSPPVAGGPADTQYF | TGTGCCAGCAGCCCCCCTGTAGCGGGAGGGCCCGCAGATACGCAGTATTTT
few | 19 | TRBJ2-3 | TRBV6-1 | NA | CASSDRLVPISTSTDTQYF | TGTGCCAGCAGTGATCGGTTAGTTCCTATAAGTACTAGCACAGATACGCAGTATTTT
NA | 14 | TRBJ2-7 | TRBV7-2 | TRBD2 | CASSTGTSGVEQYF | TGTGCCAGCAGCACAGGGACTAGCGGGGTCGAGCAGTACTTC
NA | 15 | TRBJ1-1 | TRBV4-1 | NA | CASSQDSQGNTEAFF | TGCGCCAGCAGCCAAGATTCACAGGGGAACACTGAAGCTTTCTTT
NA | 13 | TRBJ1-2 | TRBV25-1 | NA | CASRQGNQAGYTF | TGTGCCAGCAGACAGGGAAACCAGGCTGGCTACACCTTC
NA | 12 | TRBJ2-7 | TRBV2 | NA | CASRGGYYEQYF | TGTGCCAGCAGAGGGGGATACTACGAGCAGTACTTC
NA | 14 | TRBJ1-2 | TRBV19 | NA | CASSVTVSGYGYTF | TGTGCCAGTAGTGTAACCGTAAGCGGCTATGGCTACACCTTC
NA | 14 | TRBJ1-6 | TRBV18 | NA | CASSPGLRNSPLHF | TGTGCCAGCTCACCGGGACTCCGTAATTCACCCCTCCACTTT
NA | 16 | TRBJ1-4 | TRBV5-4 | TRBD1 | CASSVTTGGTNEKLFF | TGTGCCAGCAGCGTTACGACAGGGGGAACTAATGAAAAACTGTTTTTT
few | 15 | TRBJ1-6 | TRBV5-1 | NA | CASSLFGGQGAPLHF | TGCGCCAGCAGCTTGTTCGGGGGGCAGGGCGCACCCCTCCACTTT
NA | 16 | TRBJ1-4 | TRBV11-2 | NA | CASSQRLGVLSEKLFF | TGTGCCAGCAGCCAGAGGCTAGGAGTTCTAAGTGAAAAACTGTTTTTT
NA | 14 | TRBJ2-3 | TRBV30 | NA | CAWTVAASTDTQYF | TGTGCCTGGACGGTAGCGGCTAGCACAGATACGCAGTATTTT
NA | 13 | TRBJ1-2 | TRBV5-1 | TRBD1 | CASSLDRGFGYTF | TGCGCCAGCAGCTTGGACAGGGGGTTTGGCTACACCTTC
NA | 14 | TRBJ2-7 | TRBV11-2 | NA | CASSFTGWGYEQYF | TGTGCCAGCAGCTTTACAGGCTGGGGATACGAGCAGTACTTC
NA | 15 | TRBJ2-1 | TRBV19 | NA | CASSIQASLGNEQFF | TGTGCCAGTAGTATTCAGGCTAGCCTGGGCAATGAGCAGTTCTTC
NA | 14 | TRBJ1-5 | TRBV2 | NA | CASRRVDGYQPQHF | TGTGCCAGCAGGCGGGTCGACGGCTATCAGCCCCAGCATTTT
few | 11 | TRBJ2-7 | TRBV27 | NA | CASSSSGEQYF | TGTGCCAGCAGTTCCTCGGGCGAGCAGTACTTC
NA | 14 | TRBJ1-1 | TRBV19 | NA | CASSSDNRDTEAFF | TGTGCCAGTAGTTCGGACAACCGGGACACTGAAGCTTTCTTT
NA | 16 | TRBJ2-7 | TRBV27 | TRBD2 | CASSKFTSGGINEQYF | TGTGCCAGCAGCAAGTTCACTAGCGGGGGGATCAACGAGCAGTACTTC
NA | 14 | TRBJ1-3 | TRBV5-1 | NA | CASSLAGYGNTIYF | TGCGCCAGCAGCTTGGCAGGTTATGGAAACACCATATATTTT
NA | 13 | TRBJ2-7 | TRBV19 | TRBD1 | CASSMDRGYEQYF | TGTGCCAGTAGTATGGACAGGGGCTACGAGCAGTACTTC
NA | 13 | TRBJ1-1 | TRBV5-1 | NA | CASSSPGGTEAFF | TGCGCCAGCAGCTCACCGGGAGGCACTGAAGCTTTCTTT
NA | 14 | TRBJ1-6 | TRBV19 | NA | CASSIAGSSSPLHF | TGTGCCAGTAGTATTGCAGGGTCCAGTTCACCCCTCCACTTT
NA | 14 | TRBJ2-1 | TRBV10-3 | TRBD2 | CAISSGTSRNEQFF | TGTGCCATCAGCTCCGGGACTAGCAGGAATGAGCAGTTCTTC